This T cell receptor beta chain derives from a study of Ad26.COV2.S vaccination and SARS-CoV-2 variants (dated by TCRdb to the early 2020s). As for the study more broadly: Donors in the vaccine arm were drawn from COV1001, a phase I-IIa trial of Ad26.COV2.S in healthy adults that was multicentre, randomized, double-blind and placebo-controlled. The specificity and breadth of SARS-CoV-2-reactive T cell receptors after Ad26.COV2.S vaccination were assessed by TCRbeta repertoire sequencing. Ad26.COV2.S was given intramuscularly at 5x10^10 or 1x10^11 viral particles, as a single shot or as two shots 56 days apart. Trial participants were randomized into five groups of five: low-dose or high-dose Ad26.COV2.S given once or twice, or placebo on both occasions. Investigators did not know the trial group allocation while performing experiments and assessing outcomes. The TCR-sequenced set comprised around 30 samples: around 20 Ad26.COV2.S vaccine recipients, 5 placebo recipients and 8 SARS-CoV-2 convalescent individuals.

General findings and caveats noted by the study authors: After vaccination, substantial breadth of spike-specific CD8+ and CD4+ T cell responses was reported. The study was not powered to compare responses between vaccine doses or regimens. Compared with placebo recipients, Ad26.COV2.S recipients showed higher spike-specific TCR breadth (P = 0.0014). Non-spike TCR breadth was comparable between vaccine and placebo recipients, consistent with the vaccine containing only spike. The authors noted that total T cell responses may have been underestimated by the TCR breadth and depth analyses.

In light of the paper, this sample's treatment or condition label describes: some 19 received Ad26.COV2.S at low or high dose, single or two shots; a few received placebo; per-sample allocation not given. For vaccine and placebo recipients, the sequenced repertoires came from samples collected on day 63 after the first injection. Cohort 1b enrolled about two dozen adults aged 18-55 years at a single site in Boston, USA, between 29 July and 7 August 2020. Ad26.COV2.S was a replication-incompetent adenovirus type 26 vector that expressed a prefusion-stabilized SARS-CoV-2 spike protein derived from the original Wuhan strain. The CDR3 holds 14 amino acids from the cysteine to the phenylalanine. The sequence is cut down to CDR3 DNA, 42 bases in frame from base 1. From a lookup of the germline V gene, CDR1 and CDR2 are SGHTA and FQGTGA. The junction shows trimming of 1 base on V and 4 bases on J, plus 10 bases between the germline ends.

About this clone itself: The antigen it binds to is not known. Per-base quality was not reported, and no clone a single base away is much larger than it.

The immunoSEQ Assay was the method used to sequence TCRbeta CDR3 regions. After extraction, genomic DNA underwent amplification by bias-controlled multiplex PCR, followed by high-throughput sequencing. The study's own analysis went as follows. To quantify the absolute abundance of every unique TCRbeta CDR3 region, sequences were collapsed and filtered. T cell fraction was estimated by normalizing TCRbeta template counts to usable DNA, with usable DNA measured through amplification of reference genes found in all nucleated cells. Repertoire TCRs were annotated as SARS-CoV-2-specific when V gene, CDR3 amino acid sequence and J gene were exactly matched to a known reactive TCR set. The reference SARS-CoV-2 TCR set was obtained from MIRA and was filtered for enrichment in COVID-19-positive ImmuneCODE repertoires, whereby public or cross-reactive TCRs were removed. Based on the MIRA antigens, annotated TCRs were further analysed at the level of specific ORF or position within ORF. Depth was the summed frequency of annotated unique rearrangements, while breadth was defined as annotated unique rearrangements over total unique productive rearrangements. Two-sided Wilcoxon rank-sum tests were applied when comparing TCR breadth between groups. TCRdb holds this immuneACCESS table with in-frame rearrangements only. Some clones are missing; in checked studies, unresolved V genes explain under half, and the rest has no known cause. V and J calls and clone size are those listed in that table; D and trimming were worked out from the DNA. This sample comprises about 680,000 clones, approximately 88% of them detected only once. Over 1.3% of the sample is held by the ten biggest clonotypes.

The receptor chain draws on TRBV7-3 and TRBJ2-5; TRBD2 might be the D gene, on 6 matching bases. The clonotype was recovered from a person between 18 and 59 years old who received the Ad26.COV2.S COVID-19 vaccine or a placebo. The sample here was peripheral blood, taken in a trial of Ad26.COV2.S vaccine versus placebo. The CDR3 here reads CASSLIAVRETQYF. Read as DNA, the sequence is TGTGCCAGCAGCTTAATAGCGGTCCGAGAGACCCAGTACTTC.